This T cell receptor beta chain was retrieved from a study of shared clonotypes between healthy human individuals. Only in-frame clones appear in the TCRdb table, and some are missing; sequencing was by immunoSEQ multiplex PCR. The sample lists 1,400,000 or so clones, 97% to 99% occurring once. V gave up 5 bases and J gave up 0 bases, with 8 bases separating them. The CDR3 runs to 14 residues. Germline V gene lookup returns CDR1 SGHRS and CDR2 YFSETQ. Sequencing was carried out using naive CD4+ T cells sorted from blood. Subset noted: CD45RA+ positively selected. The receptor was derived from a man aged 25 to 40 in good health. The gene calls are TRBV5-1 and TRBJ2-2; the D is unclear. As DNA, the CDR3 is TGCGCCAGCAGACAGCGATCGAACACCGGGGAGCTGTTTTTT. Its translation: CASRQRSNTGELFF.